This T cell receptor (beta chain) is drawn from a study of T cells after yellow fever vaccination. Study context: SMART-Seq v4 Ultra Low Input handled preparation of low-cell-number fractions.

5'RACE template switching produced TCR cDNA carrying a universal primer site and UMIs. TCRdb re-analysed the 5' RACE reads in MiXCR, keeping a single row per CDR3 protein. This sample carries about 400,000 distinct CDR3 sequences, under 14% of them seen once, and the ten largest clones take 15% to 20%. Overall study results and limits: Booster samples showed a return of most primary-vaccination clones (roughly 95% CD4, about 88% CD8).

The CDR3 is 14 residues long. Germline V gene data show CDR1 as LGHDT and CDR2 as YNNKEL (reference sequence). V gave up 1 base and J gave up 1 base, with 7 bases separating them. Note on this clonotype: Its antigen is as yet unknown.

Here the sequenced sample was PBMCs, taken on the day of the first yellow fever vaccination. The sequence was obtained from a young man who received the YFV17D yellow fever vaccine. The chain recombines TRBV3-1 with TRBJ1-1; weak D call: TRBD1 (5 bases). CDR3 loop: CASSQAGPNTEAFF. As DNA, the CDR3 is TGTGCCAGCAGCCAAGCAGGGCCGAACACTGAAGCTTTCTTT. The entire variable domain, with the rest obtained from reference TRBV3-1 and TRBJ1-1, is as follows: DTAVSQTPKYLVTQMGNDKSIKCEQNLGHDTMYWYKQDSKKFLKIMFSYNNKELIINETVPNRFSPKSPDKAHLNLHINSLELGDSAVYFCASSQAGPNTEAFFGQGTRLTVV.